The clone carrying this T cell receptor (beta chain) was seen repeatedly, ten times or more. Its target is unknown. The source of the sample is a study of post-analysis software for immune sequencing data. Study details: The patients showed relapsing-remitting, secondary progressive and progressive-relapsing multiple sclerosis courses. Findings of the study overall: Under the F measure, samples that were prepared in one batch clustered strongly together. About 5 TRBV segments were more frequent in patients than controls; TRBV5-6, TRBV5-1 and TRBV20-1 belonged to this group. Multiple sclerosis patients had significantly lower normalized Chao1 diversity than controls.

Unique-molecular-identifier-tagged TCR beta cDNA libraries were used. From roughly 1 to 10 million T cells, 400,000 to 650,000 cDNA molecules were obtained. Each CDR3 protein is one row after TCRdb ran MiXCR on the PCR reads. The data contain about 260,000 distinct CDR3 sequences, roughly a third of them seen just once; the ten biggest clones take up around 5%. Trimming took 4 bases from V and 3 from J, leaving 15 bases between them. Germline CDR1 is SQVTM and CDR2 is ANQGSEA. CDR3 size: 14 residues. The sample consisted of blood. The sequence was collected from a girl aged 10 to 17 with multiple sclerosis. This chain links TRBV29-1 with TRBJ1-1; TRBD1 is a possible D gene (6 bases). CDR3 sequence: CSVVVQGLDTEAFF. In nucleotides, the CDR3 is TGCAGCGTTGTAGTTCAGGGGTTAGACACTGAAGCTTTCTTT. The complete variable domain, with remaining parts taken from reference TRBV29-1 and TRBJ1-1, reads SAVISQKPSRDICQRGTSLTIQCQVDSQVTMMFWYRQQPGQSLTLIATANQGSEATYESGFVIDKFPISRPNLTFSTLTVSNMSPEDSSIYLCSVVVQGLDTEAFFGQGTRLTVV.